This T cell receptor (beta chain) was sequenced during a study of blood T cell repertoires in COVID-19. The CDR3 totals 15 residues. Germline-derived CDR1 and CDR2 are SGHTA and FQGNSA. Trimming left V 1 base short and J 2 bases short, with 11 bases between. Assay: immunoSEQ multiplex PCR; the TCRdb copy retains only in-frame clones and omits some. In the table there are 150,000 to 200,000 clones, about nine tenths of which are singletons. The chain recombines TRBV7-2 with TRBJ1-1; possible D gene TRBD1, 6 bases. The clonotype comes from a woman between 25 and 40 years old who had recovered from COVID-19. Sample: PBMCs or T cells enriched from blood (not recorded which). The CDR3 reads CASSLDGTTNTEAFF. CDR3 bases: TGTGCCAGCAGCTTAGACGGGACAACCAACACTGAAGCTTTCTTT.